Below are 27 T cell receptor beta chains sequenced from a single sample in a study of beta chain features in type 1 diabetes. Investigators reverse transcribed all isolated RNA, so they sequenced expressed TCRB transcripts. TCRdb's copy holds only in-frame clones and misses some; the assay was immunoSEQ multiplex PCR. Among 640,000 or so clones listed, over 12% were seen once. Findings and limits, study-wide: Among patients with Type 1 diabetes, TCRB CDR3s were moderately but significantly shorter in every one of the four CD4+ subsets.

For these receptors, no antigen is known. Sequenced: naive CD4+ T cells from blood. Every receptor here comes from a man aged 18 to 29 with type 1 diabetes.

V is TRBV11-2 and J is TRBJ2-7, with TRBD1 identical over 12 bases. Germline trimming cut 4 bases from V and 3 bases from J; bases unmatched to any gene: 4. The CDR3 runs to 15 residues. Germline V gene sequence: CDR1 SGHAT, CDR2 FQNNGV. The CDR3: CASSSGQGAFYEQYF. In DNA, the CDR3 is TGTGCCAGCAGCTCGGGACAGGGGGCGTTCTACGAGCAGTACTTC. Looking up the rest from reference TRBV11-2 and TRBJ2-7 gives the full variable domain: EAGVAQSPRYKIIEKRQSVAFWCNPISGHATLYWYQQILGQGPKLLIQFQNNGVVDDSQLPKDRFSAERLKGVDSTLKIQPAKLEDSAVYLCASSSGQGAFYEQYFGPGTRLTVT.

This clone came up many times. This chain joins TRBV25-1 and TRBJ2-1; D possibly corresponds to TRBD1 (5 bases). The V and J ends lost 6 bases and 6 bases respectively, with 9 bases between them. The germline V gene has CDR1 MGHDK and CDR2 SYGVNS. There are 12 residues in the CDR3. CDR3 bases: TGTGCCAGCAGAGGGGCGAGCAATGAGCAGTTCTTC. This translates into CASRGASNEQFF.

The chain employs TRBV7-9 and TRBJ1-2; 9 bases align to TRBD1. V was clipped by 6 bases and J by 0 bases; unmatched bases: 5. The CDR3 has 15 amino acids. Germline V gives CDR1 SEHNR, CDR2 FQNEAQ (reference sequence). This CDR3 reads CASRRGQGPNYGYTF. The CDR3 bases are TGTGCCAGCAGACGAGGACAGGGGCCTAACTATGGCTACACCTTC. Together with reference TRBV7-9 and TRBJ1-2, the CDR3 gives the full variable domain: DTGVSQNPRHKITKRGQNVTFRCDPISEHNRLYWYRQTLGQGPEFLTYFQNEAQLEKSRLLSDRFSAERPKGSFSTLEIQRTEQGDSAMYLCASRRGQGPNYGYTFGSGTRLTVV.

The chain has TRBV9 and TRBJ2-7; TRBD2 aligns across 8 bases. Germline V gives CDR1 SGDLS, CDR2 YYNGEE. V lost 4 bases and J lost 6; bases outside the gene matches: 12. CDR3 length: 15 amino acids. The CDR3 DNA reads TGTGCCAGCAGCCCGAGGGGGACTAGTTCGACCGAGCAGTACTTC. Protein product: CASSPRGTSSTEQYF.

The V gene is TRBV7-9, the J gene TRBJ2-3, with D possibly matching TRBD1 (5 bases). The V end was cut by 2 bases, the J end by 3 bases, with 9 bases between. CDR1 and CDR2 from the germline V gene are SEHNR and FQNEAQ (reference sequence). The CDR3 covers 14 residues. The chain's CDR3 is CASSLMQGTDTQYF. The CDR3 bases are TGTGCCAGCAGCTTAATGCAGGGAACAGATACGCAGTATTTT.

V usage is TRBV6-6 and J usage is TRBJ2-7; 7 nucleotides line up with TRBD1. Germline values: CDR1 MNHNY, CDR2 SVGAGI (reference sequence). This CDR3 is 13 amino acids long. V trimming: 6 bases; J trimming: 4 bases; junction bases outside the gene matches: 6. The CDR3 DNA reads as TGTGCCAGCAGGCTTCTACAGGGGTACGAGCAGTACTTC. This sequence encodes CASRLLQGYEQYF.

The chain is built from TRBV19 and TRBJ1-5, with no clear D. This CDR3 contains 14 residues. Germline CDR1 is LNHDA and CDR2 is SQIVND (reference sequence). The V gene lost 2 bases and the J gene lost 2 bases, with 7 bases spanning the gap. CDR3 nucleotides: TGTGCCAGTAGTATATGGGAGGGCAATCAGCCCCAGCATTTT. It is translated as CASSIWEGNQPQHF.

This clone was seen only a few times. J is TRBJ1-2 and V is TRBV5-1; unclear D gene. Per germline, CDR1 SGHRS and CDR2 YFSETQ. V shed 4 bases and J shed 7 bases, with 14 bases lying between them. This CDR3 spans 13 amino acids. The CDR3 bases are TGCGCCAGCAGCGCCGATGTACTACGTGGCTACACCTTC. Amino acids: CASSADVLRGYTF.

This chain connects TRBV28 to TRBJ1-2, with a possible D match to TRBD1 (5 bases). The CDR3 sequence is 14 residues long. Germline V gene sequence: CDR1 MDHEN, CDR2 SYDVKM. The V end lost 5 bases, the J end lost 6 bases, and 16 bases lay between the germline ends. The CDR3 nucleotides read TGTGCCAGCAGTGTCGACAGAGAGCTGGATGGCTACACCTTC. Translated: CASSVDRELDGYTF.

As regards this clone: Its ends do not fully match the called genes, so a read error is possible. V is TRBV7-9 and J is TRBJ2-3, with D unresolved. Germline loops: CDR1 SEHNR, CDR2 FQNEAQ (reference sequence). The CDR3 runs to 13 residues. CDR3: CASSVASTDTQYF. The CDR3, as DNA: TGTGCCAGCAGCGTAGCTAGCACAGATACGCAGTATTTT.

The rearrangement joins TRBV11-3 to TRBJ1-6; tentative D call: TRBD1 (6 bases). CDR1 is SGHNT, CDR2 YENEEA, per germline. This CDR3 region has 17 residues. The ends were cut back, 5 bases at V and 10 bases at J, with 24 bases in the middle. The CDR3 spells CASSPPRDNYGRSPLHF. The CDR3 coding sequence is TGTGCCAGCAGCCCCCCGAGGGACAACTATGGGAGATCACCCCTCCACTTT.

This sequence joins TRBV29-1 and TRBJ2-4; 10 bases map to TRBD2. In germline, CDR1 is SQVTM, CDR2 ANQGSEA. This CDR3 region has 15 residues. The junction had 3 bases not matched to a gene; V was cut back by 4 bases and J by 0 bases. The CDR3 protein is CSVASGGAAKNIQYF. In DNA, the CDR3 is TGCAGCGTTGCCAGCGGGGGGGCAGCCAAAAACATTCAGTACTTC.

This clone has only one observation. The rearrangement uses TRBV19 and TRBJ1-2; no clear D. Germline loops: CDR1 LNHDA, CDR2 SQIVND (reference sequence). The CDR3 loop spans 14 amino acids. The germline V and J ends were trimmed by 1 base and 2 bases, with 8 bases remaining between them. The CDR3 spells CASSIADGNYGYTF. The CDR3 DNA reads as TGTGCCAGTAGTATAGCGGACGGGAACTATGGCTACACCTTC. Together with reference TRBV19 and TRBJ1-2, the CDR3 gives the full variable domain: DGGITQSPKYLFRKEGQNVTLSCEQNLNHDAMYWYRQDPGQGLRLIYYSQIVNDFQKGDIAEGYSVSREKKESFPLTVTSAQKNPTAFYLCASSIADGNYGYTFGSGTRLTVV.

This clone was recorded a few times. The rearrangement uses TRBV25-1 and TRBJ2-5; 10 bases fit TRBD1. Germline lookup yields CDR1 MGHDK and CDR2 SYGVNS. V lost 7 bases, J lost 2 bases, and 13 bases stayed unmatched. The CDR3 is 17 amino acids. DNA for the CDR3: TGTGCCAGCACCCCGGGGACAGGGGTCCAAGGGCAAGAGACCCAGTACTTC. Its translation: CASTPGTGVQGQETQYF.

The V call is TRBV14, the J call TRBJ2-7; 9 bases are a match to TRBD1. Germline trimming cut 9 bases from V and 4 bases from J; bases unmatched to any gene: 10. The CDR3 loop spans 14 amino acids. Germline CDR1 reads SGHDN; CDR2 reads FVKESK. CDR3: CASRGQGRIYEQYF. DNA for the CDR3: TGTGCCAGTCGAGGACAGGGGCGAATTTACGAGCAGTACTTC.

This chain uses TRBV29-1 with TRBJ1-1; D is possibly TRBD1 (6 bases). The ends were cut back, 6 bases at V and 0 bases at J, with 11 bases in the middle. Per germline, CDR1 SQVTM and CDR2 ANQGSEA. The CDR3 extends over 13 amino acids. CDR3 DNA: TGCAGCGTGCACAGGGAATTGAACACTGAAGCTTTCTTT. Translating gives CSVHRELNTEAFF.

This clone was observed a handful of times. CDR3: CASSLKIFETQYF. DNA for the CDR3: TGTGCCAGCAGCTTAAAGATATTTGAGACCCAGTACTTC. The chain couples TRBV13 to TRBJ2-5, with no clear D. Germline V gene data show CDR1 as PRHDT and CDR2 as FYEKMQ (reference sequence). The CDR3 is 13 amino acids. V shed 2 bases and J shed 5 bases, with 9 bases lying between them.

This clone was detected a few times. The chain combines TRBV19 with TRBJ2-1; 7 nucleotides align to TRBD1. The CDR3 has 15 residues. Germline values: CDR1 LNHDA, CDR2 SQIVND (reference sequence). V dropped 6 bases and J dropped 0; count of bases not matched to a gene: 5. The CDR3 region is CASRRGRSSYNEQFF. The CDR3 region has the DNA TGTGCCAGTAGGAGGGGGCGTAGCTCCTACAATGAGCAGTTCTTC.

DNA for the CDR3: TGTGCCAGCAGCTCACGGGACAGGGGGAATTCACCCCTCCACTTT. This sequence encodes CASSSRDRGNSPLHF. V and J are TRBV9 and TRBJ1-6; TRBD1 matches at 11 bases. The CDR3 has 15 amino acids. Germline V gene data show CDR1 as SGDLS and CDR2 as YYNGEE. V was pared by 4 bases and J by 7 bases, with 4 bases of the junction left unmatched.

This clone has just a few counts. The V call is TRBV2, the J call TRBJ1-5, with 9 positions matching TRBD1. The CDR3 is 15 residues long. Germline CDR1 is SNHLY and CDR2 is FYNNEI. Germline trimming cut 7 bases from V and 6 bases from J; bases unmatched to any gene: 10. The DNA of the CDR3 is TGTGCCAGCACCCCCGGTACAGGGGGCACTCAGCCCCAGCATTTT. Encoded protein: CASTPGTGGTQPQHF.

The V call is TRBV5-1, the J call TRBJ2-3; D call uncertain. This CDR3 has 17 amino acids. The V gene lost 6 bases and the J gene lost 0 bases, with 20 bases spanning the gap. Germline loops: CDR1 SGHRS, CDR2 YFSETQ. The CDR3 DNA follows: TGCGCCAGCACCATCGGAAGGGCAGGAGTTAGCACAGATACGCAGTATTTT. Protein: CASTIGRAGVSTDTQYF.

This clone appeared a few times. The V gene is TRBV2, the J gene TRBJ2-4, with TRBD2 matching 9 bases. The trim removed 5 bases at V and 8 bases at J, leaving 10 bases unmatched. Germline lookup yields CDR1 SNHLY and CDR2 FYNNEI. This CDR3 region has 15 residues. The CDR3 spells CASSLERGALDIQYF. In nucleotides, the CDR3 is TGTGCCAGCAGTTTAGAGCGGGGGGCCCTCGACATTCAGTACTTC.

This clone was seen more than once but under ten times. The V and J genes are TRBV6-6 and TRBJ2-7; D remains ambiguous. In germline, CDR1 is MNHNY, CDR2 SVGAGI (reference sequence). V was clipped by 10 bases and J by 3 bases, with 13 bases between them. This CDR3 spans 12 amino acids. Here the CDR3 reads CATATVGYEQYF. The CDR3, as DNA: TGTGCCACTGCGACGGTAGGCTACGAGCAGTACTTC.

This clone was seen a handful of times. The rearrangement uses TRBV5-4 and TRBJ2-3; D possibly corresponds to TRBD2 (5 bases). CDR1 SGHNT and CDR2 YYREEE come from the germline V gene (reference sequence). The V and J ends lost 6 bases and 0 bases respectively, with 8 bases between them. The CDR3 runs to 13 residues. The CDR3 loop is CASKAASTDTQYF. Here the CDR3 DNA reads TGTGCCAGCAAAGCGGCTAGCACAGATACGCAGTATTTT. The whole variable domain, remainder taken from reference TRBV5-4 and TRBJ2-3, is ETGVTQSPTHLIKTRGQQVTLRCSSQSGHNTVSWYQQALGQGPQFIFQYYREEENGRGNFPPRFSGLQFPNYSSELNVNALELDDSALYLCASKAASTDTQYFGPGTRLTVL.

The chain is built from TRBV4-3 and TRBJ2-3; 9 bases are a match to TRBD1. Germline CDR1 and CDR2: LGHNA and YSLEER. The CDR3 consists of 16 residues. V trimming: 4 bases; J trimming: 3 bases; junction bases outside the gene matches: 8. DNA for the CDR3: TGCGCCAGCAGCCGCGTGGACAGGGGAGGGACAGATACGCAGTATTTT. Translated: CASSRVDRGGTDTQYF.

Comment on this clone: Within the sample, other DNA sequences also encode this same CDR3. J is TRBJ2-7 and V is TRBV28, with 11 bases lining up with TRBD2. Germline V gene lookup returns CDR1 MDHEN and CDR2 SYDVKM. This CDR3 is 16 amino acids long. Trimming removed 3 bases from V and 1 base from J; junction bases left unmatched: 5. The CDR3 region is CASSFLGTSGSYEQYF. In DNA form, the CDR3 reads TGTGCCAGCAGTTTCTTGGGGACTAGCGGTTCCTACGAGCAGTACTTC.

The gene calls are TRBV5-1 and TRBJ2-7; no clear D gene. The CDR3 spans 14 residues. The germline V gene has CDR1 SGHRS and CDR2 YFSETQ. The V gene lost 4 bases and the J gene lost 7 bases, with 18 bases spanning the gap. DNA of the CDR3: TGCGCCAGCAGCCGAACAGAGTTACTGTGGGAGCAGTACTTC. It specifies CASSRTELLWEQYF.